What follows is one TCR beta chain and its context. No antigen is known for it. This sample is part of a study of T cell responses to AZD1222 COVID-19 vaccine. Germline V lookup: CDR1 LGHDT, CDR2 YNNKEL (reference sequence). This CDR3 is 16 amino acids long. Trimming took 1 base from V and 2 from J; bases not matched to a gene: 5. Sequencing used immunoSEQ multiplex PCR; TCRdb keeps in-frame clones, though not all of them. The sample has just under 90,000 clones; approximately 90% are singletons. General study findings and limits: The reported proportion of spike-specific TCRs targeting unmutated variant regions was nearly half.

The TCR comes from an adult who received the AZD1222 COVID-19 vaccine. The input for sequencing was peripheral blood, taken 28 days after the second AZD1222 dose. The chain links TRBV3-1 (or the pseudogene TRBV3-2) to TRBJ2-5; 9 bases line up with TRBD2. CDR3 sequence: CASSQVGSGGQETQYF. The CDR3 nucleotides are TGTGCCAGCAGCCAAGTGGGGAGCGGGGGGCAAGAGACCCAGTACTTC.